What follows is one TCR beta chain and its context. V lost 3 bases to trimming and J lost 5 bases; unmatched junction nucleotides: 1. The V gene's germline CDR1 is GTSNPN and CDR2 SVGIG (reference sequence). CDR3 length equals 13 residues. The assay was immunoSEQ multiplex PCR, and TCRdb's table has in-frame clones only and misses some. The repertoire holds under 250,000 clones, with roughly nine tenths as singletons. The data were taken from a study of cytomegalovirus exposure and HLA in healthy donors. The sample taken for sequencing was PBMCs. The TCR comes from a man in his late teens or twenties in good health and CMV-seropositive. The rearrangement links TRBV30 to TRBJ1-5, with 10 bases fitting TRBD1. This CDR3 reads CAWRGQGYQPQHF. DNA for the CDR3: TGTGCCTGGAGGGGACAGGGGTATCAGCCCCAGCATTTT. The complete variable domain, with remaining parts taken from reference TRBV30 and TRBJ1-5, reads SQTIHQWPATLVQPVGSPLSLECTVEGTSNPNLYWYRQAAGRGLQLLFYSVGIGQISSEVPQNLSASRPQDRQFILSSKKLLLSDSGFYLCAWRGQGYQPQHFGDGTRLSIL.